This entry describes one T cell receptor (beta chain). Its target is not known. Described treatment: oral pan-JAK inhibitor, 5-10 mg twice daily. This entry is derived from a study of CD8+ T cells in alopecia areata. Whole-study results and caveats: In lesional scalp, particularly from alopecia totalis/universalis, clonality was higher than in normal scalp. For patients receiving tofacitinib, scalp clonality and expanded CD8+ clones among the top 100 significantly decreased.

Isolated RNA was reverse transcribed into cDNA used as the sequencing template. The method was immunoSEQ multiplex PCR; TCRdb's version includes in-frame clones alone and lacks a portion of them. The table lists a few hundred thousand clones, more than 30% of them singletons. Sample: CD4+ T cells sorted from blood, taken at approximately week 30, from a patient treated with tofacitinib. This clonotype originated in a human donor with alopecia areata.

For the CDR3, the DNA is TGTGCCAGTAGGGAGAACACCGGGGAGCTGTTTTTT. As protein: CASRENTGELFF. The chain carries TRBV19 and TRBJ2-2; D call uncertain. Trimming took off 6 bases at V and 1 base at J, with 3 bases between the two ends. There are 12 residues in the CDR3. CDR1 and CDR2 (germline): LNHDA, SQIVND (reference sequence).